What follows are 5 T cell receptor beta chains derived from one specimen sequenced in a study of blood T cell repertoires in COVID-19. The method was immunoSEQ multiplex PCR; TCRdb's version includes in-frame clones alone and lacks a portion of them. The table lists approximately 110,000 clones, roughly 80% of them singletons. Sequencing input: peripheral blood. Receptors were obtained from a middle-aged woman with acute or convalescent COVID-19.

This sequence joins TRBV5-1 and TRBJ2-7; 7 bases are a match to TRBD1. Germline CDR1 and CDR2: SGHRS and YFSETQ. The CDR3 has 15 amino acids. V shed 0 bases and J 4 bases; nucleotides not matched to a gene: 7. The CDR3 here is CASSLEQGPSYEQYF. The DNA of the CDR3 is TGCGCCAGCAGCTTGGAACAGGGGCCCTCATACGAGCAGTACTTC.

The chain carries TRBV9 and TRBJ2-2; D gene uncertain. V was pared by 4 bases and J by 1 base, with 8 bases between. Germline assignment: CDR1 SGDLS and CDR2 YYNGEE. This CDR3 comprises 14 residues. Here the CDR3 reads CASSSGLNTGELFF. The DNA for the CDR3 is TGTGCCAGCAGCTCTGGCCTGAACACCGGGGAGCTGTTTTTT.

The chain is built from TRBV25-1 and TRBJ2-5; D remains ambiguous. CDR1 is MGHDK and CDR2 is SYGVNS in the germline V gene. The CDR3 length is 11 residues. V lost 8 bases to trimming and J lost 4 bases, with 8 bases between them. The CDR3 region has the DNA TGTGCCAGCGGTACATCAGAGACCCAGTACTTC. As protein: CASGTSETQYF.

The CDR3 DNA is TGTGCCAGCAGTTACTCCGGTCCGGGGGCTGGAAACACCATATATTTT. Encoded protein: CASSYSGPGAGNTIYF. V gene TRBV6-6 combines with J gene TRBJ1-3; TRBD1 might be the D (5 bases). The germline V gene has CDR1 MNHNY and CDR2 SVGAGI (reference sequence). This CDR3 has 16 amino acids. V lost 0 bases and J 2 bases, leaving 11 bases between the germline ends.

The chain recombines TRBV5-1 with TRBJ2-7, with 11 positions matching TRBD2. CDR3 length: 18 amino acids. CDR1 is SGHRS, CDR2 YFSETQ, per germline. With V trimmed by 1 base and J by 3 bases, 12 bases remained unmatched. CDR3 in amino acids: CASSLFPGTSGTFYEQYF. In nucleotides, the CDR3 is TGCGCCAGCAGCTTGTTCCCCGGGACTAGCGGAACCTTCTACGAGCAGTACTTC.